What follows describes a single T cell receptor (beta chain). Cohort 3 donors counted as recovered after two negative PCRs, clearance, or resolved symptoms. The sample is drawn from a study of blood T cell repertoires in COVID-19. There are 14 residues in the CDR3. Germline CDR1 and CDR2: SGHNT and YYREEE (reference sequence). The V end was cut by 1 base, the J end by 5 bases, with 12 bases between. Assay used: immunoSEQ multiplex PCR; TCRdb lists only in-frame clones, some missing. Seen here are 170,000 or so clones, around 87% observed once, and the top ten hold 6.5% to 8%. The receptor was derived from a woman in her forties or fifties who had recovered from COVID-19. The genes are TRBV5-4 and TRBJ1-2, with TRBD1 as a possible D gene (5 bases). The specimen was PBMCs or T cells enriched from blood (not recorded which). The DNA for the CDR3 is TGTGCCAGCAGCTTGCCGGGGGTAGAATATGGCTACACCTTC. Protein sequence: CASSLPGVEYGYTF.